Reported below is one T cell receptor (beta chain). The sample comes from a study of shared clonotypes between healthy human individuals. Per germline, CDR1 SQVTM and CDR2 ANQGSEA. Trimming at V came to 5 bases and at J to 3 bases, leaving 5 bases not matched to a gene. The CDR3 loop spans 13 amino acids. CD45RO-negative cells were positively selected for CCR7, leaving out terminally differentiated effector memory CD45RA+ cells. TCRdb's table, derived via immunoSEQ multiplex PCR, lists solely in-frame clones and lacks some. The table lists roughly 1,800,000 clones, about 95% of them singletons, with more than 0.9% in the top ten.

V gene TRBV29-1 combines with J gene TRBJ1-2; 8 nucleotides line up with TRBD1. The clonotype originates from a man younger than 35 in good health. The sample taken for sequencing was naive CD8+ T cells sorted from blood. CDR3 sequence reads: CSVFIRGHYGYTF. The CDR3 region has the DNA TGCAGCGTTTTCATCAGGGGGCACTATGGCTACACCTTC.